This T cell receptor beta chain was found in a study of shared clonotypes between healthy human individuals. Libraries were prepared by immunoSEQ multiplex PCR; TCRdb keeps only in-frame clonotypes and omits some of them. The sample holds around 320,000 clones, about nine tenths seen once. J lost 0 bases, V lost 5 bases, and 3 bases had no gene match. Germline assignment: CDR1 SEHNR and CDR2 FQNEAQ (reference sequence). There are 15 residues in the CDR3. The clonotype originates from a man aged 18 to 29 in good health. Sequencing was carried out using memory CD8+ T cells sorted from blood. As to subset: CD45RO+ cells pooled with CCR7-negative TemRA cells. The chain is built from TRBV7-9 and TRBJ2-3, with TRBD2 identical over 9 bases. CDR3 sequence (DNA): TGTGCCAGCAGCCCTAGCGGGACTAGCACAGATACGCAGTATTTT. Encoded protein: CASSPSGTSTDTQYF.